The T cell receptor (beta chain) under discussion was sequenced for a study of OX40 agonist ivuxolimab in advanced cancers. Study-wide findings and caveats: Within 6 weeks, CD4+ and CD8+ blood T cells expanded clonally at 0.1 to 3.0 mg/kg. The mean number of expanded clones was higher in CD8+ T cells than in CD4+.

Anyone with autoimmune disease history or systemic immunosuppression was excluded. In regard to this clone: Its antigen is not identified.

Assay: immunoSEQ multiplex PCR; the TCRdb copy retains only in-frame clones and omits some. The sample lists fewer than 200,000 clones, roughly 94% occurring once. Germline CDR1 is GTSNPN and CDR2 is SVGIG (reference sequence). This CDR3 is 15 amino acids long. The ends were cut back, 0 bases at V and 2 bases at J, with 13 bases in the middle. The receptor's source is an adult with an advanced solid tumor such as melanoma, head and neck, liver or kidney cancer. The source material was CD4+ or CD8+ T cells sorted from blood, sampled in a trial of the OX40 agonist ivuxolimab. This chain links TRBV30 with TRBJ1-1; no firm D call. The CDR3 nucleotides are TGTGCCTGGAGTGTTCTGGGCGGTGGAAACACTGAAGCTTTCTTT. Translated, it gives CAWSVLGGGNTEAFF.